The 16 T cell receptor beta chains below come from one sample, sequenced in a study of T cells in Graves' hyperthyroidism and ophthalmopathy (dated by TCRdb to about 2019). Library generation was performed with multiplex PCR. Sequenced using an Illumina HiSeq 2000. Amplification of TCR beta CDR3 regions was carried out from RNA transcripts. The TCR CDR3 was subjected to a first round of RT-PCR using the HTBI primer set and the Qiagen OneStep RT-PCR kit. The public reads were reprocessed in TCRdb via fastp at Q25 and MiXCR, keeping in-frame beta chains. All rows with the same CDR3 protein become a single entry with the most common DNA and genes. This sample holds approximately 400,000 distinct CDR3 sequences; more than 13% were observed only once. Of the sample, under 30% is held by the ten largest clones. The sample was blood. The origin of the receptors is a man in his forties or fifties with Graves' ophthalmopathy.

This clonotype was seen only a few times. The chain recombines TRBV14 with TRBJ2-7; 8 bases align to TRBD1. Looked up from germline, CDR1 is SGHDN and CDR2 is FVKESK. The V gene end was trimmed by 3 bases and the J gene end by 4 bases; junction bases not matched to a gene: 8. This CDR3 spans 15 amino acids. This CDR3 is CASSHGRGLSYEQYF. The CDR3, as DNA: TGTGCCAGCAGCCACGGCAGGGGGCTATCGTACGAGCAGTACTTC.

This clonotype was recorded at least ten times. The chain is built from TRBV12-3 or TRBV12-4 and TRBJ2-7; TRBD2 aligns across 9 bases. This CDR3 has 15 amino acids. V shed 6 bases, J shed 0 bases, and the junction held 6 bases outside the gene matches. Written as DNA, the CDR3 is TGTGCCAGCAGAATCGGGACTAGCAGCTCCTACGAGCAGTACTTC. It yields the protein CASRIGTSSSYEQYF.

The rearrangement joins TRBV7-9 to TRBJ1-6; perhaps TRBD1 as D (6 bases). The CDR3 contains 16 residues. Germline assignment: CDR1 SEHNR and CDR2 FQNEAQ (reference sequence). Trimming pared 4 bases from V and 0 bases from J, leaving 10 bases between. CDR3 amino acids: CASSSGTNSYNSPLHF. The CDR3 DNA is TGTGCCAGCAGCTCCGGGACAAACTCCTATAATTCACCCCTCCACTTT.

This clonotype showed up just a few times. The chain has TRBV6-1 and TRBJ1-2; TRBD1 matches 7 bases. The CDR3 contains 15 residues. The junction had 11 bases not matched to a gene; V was cut back by 7 bases and J by 3 bases. The germline gives CDR1 MNHNS, CDR2 SASEGT. DNA for the CDR3: TGTGCCAGCACCCAGGGGGGGGCGCGTCACTATGGCTACACCTTC. Residues: CASTQGGARHYGYTF.

Points on this clonotype: This clone may be a read error of a much larger clone one base away. The chain has TRBV10-3 and TRBJ2-5, with TRBD2 identical over 11 bases. CDR3 size: 15 residues. V shed 5 bases and J 5 bases; nucleotides not matched to a gene: 7. Germline V lookup: CDR1 ENHRY, CDR2 SYGVKD. The CDR3 here is CAISNSGRARETQYF. CDR3 in DNA: TGTGCCATCAGTAATAGCGGGAGGGCCAGGGAGACCCAGTACTTC.

This clonotype showed up many times. V gene TRBV20-1 combines with J gene TRBJ2-1, with no clear D. Trimming shortened V by 7 bases and J by 0 bases, and 7 bases separated the two germline ends. Looked up from germline, CDR1 is DFQATT and CDR2 is SNEGSKA (reference sequence). The CDR3 spans 12 residues. Here the CDR3 DNA reads TGCAGTGGAGGTTACTCCTACAATGAGCAGTTCTTC. It is translated as CSGGYSYNEQFF.

V and J are TRBV24-1 and TRBJ2-1; 14 nucleotides align to TRBD2. The CDR3 is 17 residues long. Germline-derived CDR1 and CDR2 are KGHDR and SFDVKD. Trimming cost V 8 bases and J 3 bases; bases outside gene matches: 8. CDR3 sequence: CATNGRGTSGSYNEQFF. DNA of the CDR3: TGTGCCACCAACGGGAGGGGGACTAGCGGGAGCTACAATGAGCAGTTCTTC.

At least ten counts were recorded for this clonotype. The chain recombines TRBV9 with TRBJ2-7, with TRBD2 identical over 8 bases. The germline CDR1 and CDR2 sequences are SGDLS and YYNGEE. The V segment lost 4 bases and the J segment 2 bases; nucleotides outside the gene matches: 5. The CDR3 contains 14 residues. CDR3 sequence reads: CASSKRERPYEQYF. In nucleotides, the CDR3 is TGTGCCAGCAGCAAGCGGGAGCGACCCTACGAGCAGTACTTC.

This clonotype was found many times. V gene TRBV28 combines with J gene TRBJ2-3; D remains unclear. The germline V gene has CDR1 MDHEN and CDR2 SYDVKM. The CDR3 totals 12 residues. The V end was cut by 6 bases, the J end by 2 bases, with 6 bases between. The CDR3 is CASRGNTDTQYF. The CDR3 region has the DNA TGTGCCAGCAGGGGGAACACAGATACGCAGTATTTT.

In this sample, this clonotype turned up many times. The rearrangement uses TRBV15 and TRBJ2-3; TRBD2 matches 10 bases. The CDR3 runs 15 residues. The J segment lost 6 bases and the V segment lost 6 bases, leaving 9 bases of the junction unmatched. Germline-derived CDR1 and CDR2 are LNHNV and YYDKDF (reference sequence). CDR3 bases: TGTGCCACCAGGAAACCGGGACTAGCGTCGGATACGCAGTATTTT. Protein sequence: CATRKPGLASDTQYF.

This clonotype has a handful of counts. Relative to the germline gene, one junction end is altered; a read error may explain this. The chain combines TRBV9 with TRBJ1-2; D is ambiguous. The germline gives CDR1 SGDLS, CDR2 YYNGEE. CDR3 length: 12 residues. CDR3 sequence reads: CANSVDGDGYTF. The CDR3, as DNA: TGTGCCAACAGCGTTGATGGGGATGGCTACACCTTC.

The CDR3 nucleotides are TGCAGCGTCGGGCTAGCGGGAGGGCCGTCAGAGACCCAGTACTTC. Translated, it gives CSVGLAGGPSETQYF. This chain uses TRBV29-1 with TRBJ2-5, with TRBD2 identical over 12 bases. The CDR3 extends over 15 amino acids. Trimming at V came to 6 bases and at J to 4 bases, leaving 9 bases not matched to a gene. The germline gives CDR1 SQVTM, CDR2 ANQGSEA.

This clonotype was counted ten times or more. The chain combines TRBV5-1 with TRBJ2-1; 11 bases are shared with TRBD2. The CDR3 consists of 15 residues. From germline, CDR1 is SGHRS and CDR2 YFSETQ. Trimming took 4 bases from V and 5 from J; bases not matched to a gene: 5. The DNA for the CDR3 is TGCGCCAGCAGCCATAGCGGGAGGGTGGACAATGAGCAGTTCTTC. This translates into CASSHSGRVDNEQFF.

This clonotype was recorded at least ten times. The V gene is TRBV18, the J gene TRBJ2-7; D is unclear. This CDR3 region has 14 residues. V lost 1 base and J lost 4, with 11 bases in between. The germline V gene has CDR1 KGHSH and CDR2 LQKENI. The CDR3 bases are TGTGCCAGCTCACCACAGTTTGGCGGATACGAGCAGTACTTC. This gives the protein CASSPQFGGYEQYF.

The V gene is TRBV20-1, the J gene TRBJ2-7, with 12 bases lining up with TRBD2. This CDR3 is 14 amino acids long. Germline CDR1 reads DFQATT; CDR2 reads SNEGSKA (reference sequence). V gave up 7 bases and J gave up 6 bases; unmatched junction bases: 10. DNA for the CDR3: TGCAGTGTTTTGGCTAGCGGGAGGGCCAGCGAGCAGTACTTC. Translation: CSVLASGRASEQYF.

This clonotype was counted only a few times. This rearrangement joins TRBV29-1 to TRBJ1-1; the D gene is possibly TRBD1 (5 bases). From germline, CDR1 is SQVTM and CDR2 ANQGSEA. CDR3 size: 13 residues. Trimming cost V 0 bases and J 7 bases, with 12 bases left between them. CDR3 nucleotide sequence: TGCAGCGTTGAAGATCGGGGGGGTCTTGAAGCTTTCTTT. Amino acid sequence: CSVEDRGGLEAFF.